Listed below are T cell receptor beta chains from one sample, sequenced in a study of blood T cell repertoires in COVID-19. Generated by immunoSEQ multiplex PCR, the TCRdb table keeps only in-frame clones and is missing some. Among around 320,000 clones listed, around 90% were seen once. The material sequenced was peripheral blood. The receptors originated from a man between 18 and 35 years old with active or convalescent COVID-19. Each CDR3 is given with its conserved first and last residue. The D gene is left open where the match is weak. Clone size is given for some rows only: seen once, a few or many times, or a class if the clone is expanded.

>TRBJ2-1|TRBV11-3|NA|NA
CASSYRQNNEQFF
TGTGCCAGCAGCTACAGACAGAACAATGAGCAGTTCTTC
>TRBJ1-5|TRBV11-3|NA|NA
CASSRCGAHYNQPQHF
TGTGCCAGCAGCCGCTGTGGGGCCCACTATAATCAGCCCCAGCATTTT
>TRBJ1-2|TRBV19|NA|NA
CASSIDRGGRNYGYTF
TGTGCCAGTAGTATAGATAGGGGCGGCCGAAACTATGGCTACACCTTC
>TRBJ2-3|TRBV7-2|TRBD2|once
CASSLRGTSGVGTQYF
TGTGCCAGCAGCTTAAGAGGCACTAGCGGGGTTGGTACGCAGTATTTT
>TRBJ2-2|TRBV7-7|NA|NA
CASSLQGTGELFF
TGTGCCAGCAGCTTGCAGGGGACCGGGGAGCTGTTTTTT
>TRBJ2-3|TRBV19|NA|NA
CASTYGGFSTDTQYF
TGTGCCAGTACCTACGGGGGTTTTAGCACAGATACGCAGTATTTT
>TRBJ1-3|TRBV7-2|TRBD1|NA
CASSLQGAYGNTIYF
TGTGCCAGCAGCCTGCAGGGGGCTTATGGAAACACCATATATTTT
>TRBJ2-7|TRBV4-1|TRBD2|NA
CASSQTSGDTYEQYF
TGCGCCAGCAGCCAAACTAGCGGGGACACCTACGAGCAGTACTTC
>TRBJ1-5|TRBV29-1|NA|once
CSVAGGGNQPQHF
TGCAGCGTTGCTGGGGGGGGCAATCAGCCCCAGCATTTT
>TRBJ2-7|TRBV4-1|TRBD1|NA
CASSQYLGQVQYF
TGCGCCAGCAGCCAATACCTAGGACAGGTTCAGTACTTC
>TRBJ2-6|TRBV27|TRBD1|NA
CASRRTGGSVGANVLTF
TGTGCCAGCAGGAGGACAGGGGGAAGCGTTGGGGCCAACGTCCTGACTTTC
>TRBJ2-7|TRBV9|TRBD1|NA
CASSVLPGQGNEQYF
TGTGCCAGCAGCGTTCTCCCGGGACAGGGAAACGAGCAGTACTTC
>TRBJ2-3|TRBV9|NA|once
CASSVEVAIDTQYF
TGTGCCAGCAGCGTAGAGGTAGCTATCGATACGCAGTATTTT
>TRBJ2-3|TRBV6-6|TRBD1|NA
CASSSGTGAILDTQYF
TGTGCCAGCAGTTCCGGGACAGGGGCGATTCTGGATACGCAGTATTTT
>TRBJ2-7|TRBV6-6|TRBD1|medium-sized
CASSYGTGGYEQYF
TGTGCCAGCAGTTACGGGACAGGGGGCTACGAGCAGTACTTC
>TRBJ1-1|TRBV28|NA|NA
CASRIQGPTEAFF
TGTGCCAGCAGAATACAGGGTCCTACTGAAGCTTTCTTT
>TRBJ2-3|TRBV7-9|TRBD2|once
CASSYKAGGTDTQYF
TGTGCCAGCAGCTATAAAGCGGGGGGCACAGATACGCAGTATTTT
>TRBJ2-1|TRBV10-3|TRBD2|NA
CAISKTDPTSGRYNEQFF
TGTGCCATCAGTAAGACTGACCCGACTAGCGGGAGATACAATGAGCAGTTCTTC
>TRBJ1-5|TRBV7-9|TRBD1|NA
CASSAQGDQPQHF
TGTGCCAGCAGCGCTCAGGGGGATCAGCCCCAGCATTTT
>TRBJ2-2|TRBV6-7|TRBD1|NA
CASSSTRDRGNTGELFF
TGTGCCAGCAGTTCTACGCGGGACAGGGGGAACACCGGGGAGCTGTTTTTT
>TRBJ1-2|TRBV5-1|NA|few
CASSLSGPDGYTF
TGCGCCAGCAGCTTGTCAGGGCCCGATGGCTACACCTTC
>TRBJ2-2|TRBV7-9|NA|NA
CASKTRTGTNTGELFF
TGTGCCAGCAAAACCCGCACAGGAACGAACACCGGGGAGCTGTTTTTT
>TRBJ2-1|TRBV27|TRBD2|few
CASSTHPSGKGNEQFF
TGTGCCAGCAGCACCCACCCTAGCGGGAAGGGGAATGAGCAGTTCTTC
>TRBJ1-6|TRBV19|NA|few
CASSISSYNSPLHF
TGTGCCAGTAGTATATCCAGCTATAATTCACCCCTCCACTTT
>TRBJ2-1|TRBV15|NA|NA
CATSDRPRWLASNEQFF
TGTGCCACCAGCGACCGGCCTAGGTGGCTAGCGAGCAATGAGCAGTTCTTC
>TRBJ1-1|TRBV3-1/TRBV3-2|NA|NA
CASSRGQVNTEAFF
TGTGCCAGCAGCCGGGGGCAGGTGAACACTGAAGCTTTCTTT
>TRBJ2-3|TRBV27|NA|NA
CASGTGTFFTDTQYF
TGTGCCAGCGGTACCGGGACTTTTTTCACAGATACGCAGTATTTT
>TRBJ2-1|TRBV10-2|NA|NA
CASRARSYNEQFF
TGCGCCAGCAGGGCGAGGTCCTACAATGAGCAGTTCTTC
>TRBJ2-2|TRBV28|TRBD1|once
CASSFPGQGTGELFF
TGTGCCAGCAGTTTTCCGGGACAGGGTACCGGGGAGCTGTTTTTT
>TRBJ2-4|TRBV7-9|NA|NA
CASSFLGWGGRWDIQYF
TGTGCCAGCAGCTTTTTAGGTTGGGGAGGTCGATGGGACATTCAGTACTTC
>TRBJ2-5|TRBV7-9|TRBD2|NA
CASSLGTSGRKETQYF
TGTGCCAGCAGCTTAGGAACTAGCGGGAGGAAGGAGACCCAGTACTTC
>TRBJ1-2|TRBV29-1|TRBD1|NA
CSVGQGATNGYTF
TGCAGCGTTGGACAGGGGGCGACGAATGGCTACACCTTC
>TRBJ1-1|TRBV6-5|NA|NA
CASSWRTGLGAFF
TGTGCCAGCAGCTGGAGGACGGGACTGGGAGCTTTCTTT
>TRBJ1-4|TRBV4-1|TRBD1|NA
CASSQMDREHEKLFF
TGCGCCAGCAGCCAGATGGACAGGGAACATGAAAAACTGTTTTTT
>TRBJ1-5|TRBV19|TRBD1|NA
CAGEAGGEPQHF
TGTGCCGGTGAGGCAGGGGGCGAGCCCCAGCATTTT
>TRBJ1-2|TRBV18|NA|NA
CASSPLGAYGYTF
TGTGCCAGCTCACCTTTAGGGGCCTATGGCTACACCTTC
>TRBJ1-1|TRBV6-1|NA|NA
CASSEWGVWAFF
TGTGCCAGCAGTGAGTGGGGGGTTTGGGCTTTCTTT
>TRBJ1-5|TRBV30|TRBD1|few
CAWIGQGGMPQHF
TGTGCCTGGATTGGTCAGGGGGGCATGCCCCAGCATTTT
>TRBJ2-7|TRBV27|TRBD1|NA
CASSSRDRPTYEQYF
TGTGCCAGCAGTTCCAGGGACAGGCCCACCTACGAGCAGTACTTC
>TRBJ1-5|TRBV6-2/TRBV6-3|NA|NA
CASSYPQGKGNQPQHF
TGTGCCAGCAGTTACCCACAGGGTAAGGGCAATCAGCCCCAGCATTTT
>TRBJ1-2|TRBV19|TRBD1|NA
CASSMVRDSYGYTF
TGTGCCAGTAGTATGGTGCGGGACAGCTATGGCTACACCTTC
>TRBJ2-3|TRBV5-1|NA|once
CASSLGGTEFTDTQYF
TGCGCCAGCAGCCTCGGCGGGACAGAGTTCACAGATACGCAGTATTTT
>TRBJ2-3|TRBV6-7|TRBD2|NA
CASGPGTSGSTDTQYF
TGTGCCAGCGGCCCCGGGACTAGCGGGAGCACAGATACGCAGTATTTT
>TRBJ1-5|TRBV28|TRBD1|NA
CASTLDRGNNQPQHF
TGTGCCAGCACTCTGGACAGGGGGAATAATCAGCCCCAGCATTTT
>TRBJ1-2|TRBV6-6|NA|NA
CASSPTVGGYTF
TGTGCCAGCAGTCCAACGGTCGGGGGCTACACCTTC